This TCR beta chain was profiled in a study of blood T cell repertoires in COVID-19. The V and J ends lost 10 bases and 7 bases, in that order; junction bases with no gene match: 16. This CDR3 has 16 amino acids. In germline, CDR1 is MNHEY, CDR2 SMNVEV (reference sequence). Assay used: immunoSEQ multiplex PCR; TCRdb lists only in-frame clones, some missing. The data contain over 250,000 clones, 88% of them singletons. Patients from Seattle were sampled longitudinally, starting during active infection. V gene TRBV27 combines with J gene TRBJ1-6; 7 bases match TRBD1. The sequenced material came from peripheral blood. This clonotype was obtained from a woman aged 70-85 years with COVID-19, enrolled during active disease. CDR3 bases: TGTGCCACCTGTTCCCTAGGGACAGCTAAAAATTCACCCCTCCACTTT. It codes for CATCSLGTAKNSPLHF.